This T cell receptor (beta chain) appears in the sequencing data of a study of beta chain features in type 1 diabetes. The sequenced template was cDNA made from the entire isolated RNA. TCRdb's copy holds only in-frame clones and misses some; the assay was immunoSEQ multiplex PCR. Among 200,000 to 300,000 clones, roughly 13% were seen once, and the ten largest hold around 0.019%. The germline CDR1 and CDR2 sequences are LNHDA and SQIVND (reference sequence). Trimming took 3 bases from V and 7 from J, leaving 18 bases between them. This CDR3 is 15 amino acids long. The study's findings and limits: There was a moderate but significant shortening of TCRB CDR3s in all four CD4+ subsets of Type 1 diabetes patients.

Details on this clone: Its antigen is not known.

The V call is TRBV19, the J call TRBJ1-2; D perhaps matches TRBD1 (6 bases). Specimen: naive CD4+ T cells from blood. The source is a man between 25 and 39 years old with type 1 diabetes. In DNA, the CDR3 is TGTGCCAGTAGTATTCAGGGGATGAAGCTTAGTGGCTACACCTTC. As protein: CASSIQGMKLSGYTF.